The clone carrying this T cell receptor beta chain was recorded many times. What it binds is not known. The entry originates in a study of metastatic and nonmetastatic thyroid tumors. Background on the study: Repertoires of blood and of tissue (tumor or nodule) from malignant and benign thyroid patients were compared.

Before thyroid surgery, none of the patients had received any treatment. Germline-derived CDR1 and CDR2 are SQVTM and ANQGSEA. The CDR3 loop spans 13 amino acids. Trimming took 4 bases from V and 7 from J; bases not matched to a gene: 4. General study points: Reported TCR beta diversity, measured in blood and tumor, was significantly higher for malignant thyroid tumors than for benign nodules.

In the original processing: In papillary thyroid cancer, a distant-metastasis classifier was built using CDR3 differences across clinicopathological groups. TCRdb recomputed clones from the PCR reads via MiXCR. In this record, the V and J calls reflect TCRdb's handling and not the investigators' own analysis. The data hold 34,000 or so clones, with around a fifth observed a single time. The V and J genes are TRBV29-1 and TRBJ1-2, with 12 bases lining up with TRBD1. The sequencing sample was made of blood. The receptor's source is a female donor with papillary thyroid cancer or a benign thyroid nodule (not recorded which). Some clones in this sample may be carry-over from other donors' samples. CDR3 in DNA: TGCAGCGTTGGGGACAGGGGGCTTAGTGGCTACACCTTC. Its translation is CSVGDRGLSGYTF.